This TCR beta chain is from a study of blood T cell repertoires in COVID-19. Study overall: Sites across the United States, Italy and Spain contributed samples from acute and convalescent COVID-19. T cells, B-cell-depleted T cells, or PBMCs supplied cDNA or gDNA.

The ends lost 6 bases at V and 3 bases at J; junction bases unmatched: 11. The germline CDR1 and CDR2 sequences are LNHDA and SQIVND (reference sequence). The CDR3 is made up of 16 amino acids. In the original processing: Scientists estimated how many nucleated cells there were by amplifying reference gene primers. Using immunoSEQ multiplex PCR, the repertoire was profiled, and TCRdb retains in-frame clones only, with some absent. The D gene and trimming were derived from the DNA, and the V and J assignments and clone size from that table. The sample holds 250,000 to 300,000 clones, roughly 85% seen once.

V is TRBV19 and J is TRBJ2-3; 8 bases agree with TRBD2. This sequence was found in a woman between 18 and 29 years old with acute or convalescent COVID-19. The sequenced sample was peripheral blood. CDR3 in DNA: TGTGCCAGTAGCGACGGGCATGGGACTAGAACAGATACGCAGTATTTT. Its translation is CASSDGHGTRTDTQYF.